Each of the 25 T cell receptor beta chains below was sequenced from the same sample in a study of identical twins. TCRdb re-called the 5' RACE reads with MiXCR, one entry per CDR3 protein. The table lists 260,000 or so distinct CDR3 sequences, approximately 7.8% of them singletons. This sample was shared with a second study, whose subject was yellow fever vaccine responses in identical twins.

The sample comprised CD8+ T cells sorted from blood. These receptors all come from a woman aged 18-35 years in good health.

The gene calls are TRBV4-1 and TRBJ1-1; 10 bases are shared with TRBD1. Germline-derived CDR1 and CDR2 are MGHRA and YSYEKL. CDR3 length: 16 residues. After removal of 1 base from V and 5 bases from J, the junction contained 7 bases not matched to a gene. The CDR3 nucleotides are TGCGCCAGCAGCCAAGGACAGGGGGCAGGGTGGACTGAAGCTTTCTTT. This gives the protein CASSQGQGAGWTEAFF.

This chain joins TRBV9 and TRBJ2-3; no clear D gene. V was clipped by 1 base and J by 1 base, with 4 bases between them. The CDR3 contains 13 residues. From germline, CDR1 is SGDLS and CDR2 YYNGEE. The CDR3 loop reads CASSVLGTDTQYF. DNA of the CDR3: TGTGCCAGCAGCGTACTTGGCACAGATACGCAGTATTTT. The variable domain in full, completed from reference TRBV9 and TRBJ2-3, reads DSGVTQTPKHLITATGQRVTLRCSPRSGDLSVYWYQQSLDQGLQFLIQYYNGEERAKGNILERFSAQQFPDLHSELNLSSLELGDSALYFCASSVLGTDTQYFGPGTRLTVL.

This clonotype was counted many times. V is TRBV29-1 and J is TRBJ2-7, with D unresolved. Trimming removed 6 bases at V and 5 bases at J, with 20 bases between. This CDR3 region has 14 residues. Germline V gene sequence: CDR1 SQVTM, CDR2 ANQGSEA. CDR3 in DNA: TGCAGCGTCCAGATCCCCCCTCTACATGACGAGCAGTACTTC. Amino acid sequence: CSVQIPPLHDEQYF.

This clonotype was detected only a few times. The CDR3 DNA reads TGTGCCAGCAGTGAATGGAGAGGGAATTTAGTCTATGGCTACACCTTC. As protein: CASSEWRGNLVYGYTF. V is TRBV6-1 and J is TRBJ1-2; D uncertain. Germline V lookup: CDR1 MNHNS, CDR2 SASEGT. Between the trimmed V and J ends, which lost 2 bases and 4 bases, there was a span of 17 bases. The CDR3 contains 16 residues.

This clonotype was seen only a few times. The rearrangement links TRBV4-2 to TRBJ2-1, with TRBD2 identical over 10 bases. This CDR3 contains 16 residues. CDR1 is LGHNA, CDR2 YNFKEQ, per germline. Unmatched junction bases numbered 7, after V lost 0 bases and J lost 8 bases. The CDR3 reads CASSQDPAGGPDEQFF. DNA for the CDR3: TGTGCCAGCAGCCAAGATCCAGCGGGAGGGCCCGATGAGCAGTTCTTC.

The chain employs TRBV4-1 and TRBJ2-6; D not certain. This CDR3 has 16 residues. The V end was cut by 0 bases, the J end by 4 bases, with 10 bases between. Per germline, CDR1 MGHRA and CDR2 YSYEKL. The CDR3 DNA sequence: TGCGCCAGCAGCCAAGATGGCCGGGTCGGGGCCAACGTCCTGACTTTC. Translating gives CASSQDGRVGANVLTF.

This clonotype was seen a few times. The chain uses TRBV4-1 and TRBJ2-2; 9 positions match TRBD2. Per germline, CDR1 MGHRA and CDR2 YSYEKL. V dropped 1 base and J dropped 4; count of bases not matched to a gene: 7. This CDR3 contains 17 residues. CDR3 in amino acids: CASSQVGSGSGTGELFF. The DNA of the CDR3 is TGCGCCAGCAGCCAAGTAGGTAGCGGGAGTGGCACCGGGGAGCTGTTTTTT.

This clonotype was counted ten times or more. This chain connects TRBV13 to TRBJ2-1; D tentatively reads TRBD1 or TRBD2 (6 bases each). Per germline, CDR1 PRHDT and CDR2 FYEKMQ (reference sequence). The length of the CDR3 is 15 residues. Trimming left V 7 bases short and J 7 bases short, with 20 bases between. The CDR3 spells CASNSGGLVWNEQFF. In nucleotides, the CDR3 is TGTGCCAGCAATTCCGGGGGCCTGGTATGGAATGAGCAGTTCTTC.

In this sample, this clonotype turned up many times. The chain combines TRBV28 with TRBJ2-1; D call uncertain. V lost 9 bases and J 9 bases, leaving 15 bases between the germline ends. The CDR3 consists of 12 residues. CDR1 is MDHEN, CDR2 SYDVKM, per germline. Written as DNA, the CDR3 is TGTGCCAGTAGCCTAACCATCCGTGAGCAGTTCTTC. Its translation is CASSLTIREQFF. Together with reference TRBV28 and TRBJ2-1, the CDR3 gives the full variable domain: DVKVTQSSRYLVKRTGEKVFLECVQDMDHENMFWYRQDPGLGLRLIYFSYDVKMKEKGDIPEGYSVSREKKERFSLILESASTNQTSMYLCASSLTIREQFFGPGTRLTVL.

As concerns this clonotype: A single base separates this from a much larger clone, so it may be a read error. J is TRBJ2-1 and V is TRBV5-1; the D call may be TRBD1 or TRBD2 (5 bases each). Trimming took off 1 base at V and 1 base at J, with 18 bases between the two ends. The CDR3 is 18 amino acids. CDR1 is SGHRS, CDR2 YFSETQ, per germline. CDR3 coding DNA: TGCGCCAGCAGCTTGCGGGTGGGACCACTGGGTTCCTACAATGAGCAGTTCTTC. It encodes CASSLRVGPLGSYNEQFF.

With regard to this clonotype: As the CDR3 is not closed by the conserved phenylalanine or tryptophan, this likely results from a read error. The DNA is omitted, as the CDR3 cannot be located on it reliably, and the CDR3 follows TCRdb's listing. The chain combines TRBV20-1 with TRBJ2-3; no DNA check was done on the table's D call, TRBD2. From germline, CDR1 is DFQATT and CDR2 SNEGSKA (reference sequence). The CDR3 extends over 11 residues, inclusive of both ends. CDR3 region: CSAPPPRTSGV.

This clonotype was observed many times. The chain recombines TRBV27 with TRBJ2-1, with D uncertain. Germline loops: CDR1 MNHEY, CDR2 SMNVEV (reference sequence). This CDR3 contains 12 residues. V lost 3 bases and J 9 bases, leaving 9 bases between the germline ends. The CDR3 sequence: CASSFSRREQFF. The CDR3 bases are TGTGCCAGCAGTTTTTCCCGGCGTGAGCAGTTCTTC.

The sample holds many counts of this clonotype. V and J are TRBV12-3 or TRBV12-4 and TRBJ2-1; D is ambiguous. The CDR3 is 15 amino acids. V was trimmed by 4 bases and J by 0 bases, leaving 10 bases between them. CDR3 nucleotides: TGTGCCAGCAGTTCCCCGACGAGCTCCTACAATGAGCAGTTCTTC. Its translation is CASSSPTSSYNEQFF.

This clonotype has at least ten counts. The J gene is TRBJ2-2, the V gene TRBV11-2; D is unresolved. In germline, CDR1 is SGHAT, CDR2 FQNNGV. CDR3 length: 19 residues. The V end was cut by 4 bases, the J end by 4 bases, with 25 bases between. Here the CDR3 reads CASSSSWARVQESTGELFF. Written as DNA, the CDR3 is TGTGCCAGCAGCTCCTCCTGGGCTAGGGTACAAGAAAGCACCGGGGAGCTGTTTTTT.

This clonotype was counted many times. J is TRBJ2-7 and V is TRBV15; 10 positions agree with TRBD1. Germline V gives CDR1 LNHNV, CDR2 YYDKDF (reference sequence). After removal of 2 bases from V and 6 bases from J, the junction contained 4 bases not matched to a gene. The CDR3 consists of 14 residues. The CDR3 loop reads CATSRYRTGGEQYF. CDR3 sequence (DNA): TGTGCCACCAGCAGATATCGGACAGGGGGCGAGCAGTACTTC.

This chain links TRBV6-5 with TRBJ2-2; D gene ambiguous. CDR3 length equals 13 residues. The V gene lost 4 bases and the J gene lost 5 bases, with 8 bases spanning the gap. CDR1 is MNHEY, CDR2 SVGAGI, per germline. The CDR3 spells CASSFARTGELFF. DNA for the CDR3: TGTGCCAGCAGTTTCGCGAGGACCGGGGAGCTGTTTTTT.

In its sample, this clonotype was seen many times. The rearrangement links TRBV5-1 to TRBJ1-5; TRBD1 might be the D (6 bases). CDR3 length equals 14 residues. With 0 bases removed from V and 7 bases from J, the gap between germline ends came to 11 bases. From germline, CDR1 is SGHRS and CDR2 YFSETQ. CDR3 sequence reads: CASSLAPGAQPQHF. CDR3 nucleotides: TGCGCCAGCAGCTTGGCCCCGGGGGCACAGCCCCAGCATTTT.

V usage is TRBV20-1 and J usage is TRBJ2-1, with no clear D. The CDR3 contains 13 residues. Germline CDR1 and CDR2: DFQATT and SNEGSKA (reference sequence). The germline V and J ends were trimmed by 3 bases and 0 bases, with 6 bases remaining between them. CDR3 bases: TGCAGTGCTAGCGCTAGCTCCTACAATGAGCAGTTCTTC. The encoded protein is CSASASSYNEQFF.

This clonotype was found many times. DNA of the CDR3: TGTGCCAGCAGTTTCGGAGGGGGTCACGGGGAGCTGTTTTTT. Amino acid sequence: CASSFGGGHGELFF. The V call is TRBV12-3 or TRBV12-4, the J call TRBJ2-2; D is tentatively TRBD1 or TRBD2 (6 bases each). The CDR3 is 14 residues long. The V end was cut by 3 bases, the J end by 7 bases, with 12 bases between.

This clonotype was observed many times. V and J are TRBV5-1 and TRBJ2-2; D may be TRBD2 (5 bases). Germline CDR1 is SGHRS and CDR2 is YFSETQ. The V gene lost 6 bases and the J gene lost 4 bases, with 13 bases spanning the gap. The CDR3 extends over 14 amino acids. The chain's CDR3 is CASKVAGPTGELFF. The CDR3 DNA follows: TGCGCCAGCAAGGTCGCGGGTCCCACCGGGGAGCTGTTTTTT.

In this sample, this clonotype turned up many times. The V call is TRBV4-2, the J call TRBJ2-5, with D maybe TRBD2 (6 bases). V was shortened by 1 base and J by 5 bases, with 14 bases between the two germline ends. Per the germline V gene, CDR1 is LGHNA and CDR2 is YNFKEQ. The CDR3 covers 15 residues. In DNA form, the CDR3 reads TGTGCCAGCAGCCAAGCGGGGGAAAGTTGGGAGACCCAGTACTTC. It is translated as CASSQAGESWETQYF.

The gene calls are TRBV7-2 and TRBJ2-5; the match to TRBD2 covers 8 bases. The CDR3 loop spans 15 amino acids. Germline-derived CDR1 and CDR2 are SGHTA and FQGNSA. The V segment lost 5 bases and the J segment 3 bases; nucleotides outside the gene matches: 8. The CDR3 loop is CASSHLTREEETQYF. In DNA form, the CDR3 reads TGTGCCAGCAGCCATCTGACGCGGGAGGAAGAGACCCAGTACTTC.

There are a few counts of this clonotype. This sequence joins TRBV15 and TRBJ2-5; D uncertain. V was clipped by 3 bases and J by 2 bases, with 19 bases between them. Germline CDR1 LNHNV, CDR2 YYDKDF (reference sequence). This CDR3 has 17 residues. The CDR3 loop reads CATSRPKVRAIQETQYF. As DNA, the CDR3 is TGTGCCACCAGCAGGCCAAAAGTGAGAGCGATTCAAGAGACCCAGTACTTC.

This chain uses TRBV11-3 with TRBJ2-7; 10 bases line up with TRBD1. V lost 3 bases and J lost 1; bases outside the gene matches: 6. Germline V gives CDR1 SGHNT, CDR2 YENEEA. The CDR3 is 16 residues long. The CDR3 DNA reads as TGTGCCAGCAGCTTCCTTCCGGGACAGGGGTCCTACGAGCAGTACGTC. This translates into CASSFLPGQGSYEQYV.

This clonotype occurred many times. The chain is built from TRBV6-1 and TRBJ1-4; TRBD1 is a possible D gene (5 bases). Germline loops: CDR1 MNHNS, CDR2 SASEGT. V dropped 5 bases and J dropped 8 bases, with 15 bases sitting between them. The CDR3 is 14 amino acids. CDR3 coding DNA: TGTGCCAGCAGTACACGCGGGACCCGAGAAAAACTGTTTTTT. Protein: CASSTRGTREKLFF.